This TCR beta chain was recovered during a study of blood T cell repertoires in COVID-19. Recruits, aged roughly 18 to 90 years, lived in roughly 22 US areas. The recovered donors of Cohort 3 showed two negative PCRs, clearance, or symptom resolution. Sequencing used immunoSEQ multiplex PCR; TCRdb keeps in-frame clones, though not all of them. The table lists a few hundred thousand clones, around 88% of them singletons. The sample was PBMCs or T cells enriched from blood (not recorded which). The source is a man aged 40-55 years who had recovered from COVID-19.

This CDR3 is CASSQDLYVSTDTQYF. The CDR3 DNA is TGTGCCAGCAGCCAAGACCTCTACGTTAGCACAGATACGCAGTATTTT. This chain connects TRBV3-1 (or the pseudogene TRBV3-2) to TRBJ2-3; D call uncertain. Germline CDR1 is LGHDT and CDR2 is YNNKEL (reference sequence). The V and J ends lost 0 bases and 0 bases respectively, with 10 bases between them. This CDR3 is 16 amino acids long.